This TCR beta chain was observed in a study of blood T cell repertoires in COVID-19. Study at large: Donors in the United States, Italy and Spain gave samples during acute or convalescent COVID-19. PBMCs, B-cell-depleted T cells, or T cells were the source of the cDNA or gDNA that made up the material.

As originally analysed: How many nucleated cells were present was estimated from reference gene primer amplification. Profiled with immunoSEQ multiplex PCR; TCRdb holds only in-frame clones, not every one. That table gives V, J and clone size, and the DNA gave D and trimming. The sample contains about 46,000 clones, roughly 90% of which appear only once. The germline V and J ends were trimmed by 5 bases and 3 bases, with 11 bases remaining between them. The CDR3 totals 13 residues. The specimen sequenced was peripheral blood. This chain links TRBV12-3 or TRBV12-4 with TRBJ2-7; a weak D match, TRBD2 (5 bases). The clonotype comes from a man between 70 and 80 years old with active COVID-19. The CDR3 region has the DNA TGTGCCAGCAGTCTTGAGAGGGACTACGAGCAGTACTTC. Its protein product is CASSLERDYEQYF.